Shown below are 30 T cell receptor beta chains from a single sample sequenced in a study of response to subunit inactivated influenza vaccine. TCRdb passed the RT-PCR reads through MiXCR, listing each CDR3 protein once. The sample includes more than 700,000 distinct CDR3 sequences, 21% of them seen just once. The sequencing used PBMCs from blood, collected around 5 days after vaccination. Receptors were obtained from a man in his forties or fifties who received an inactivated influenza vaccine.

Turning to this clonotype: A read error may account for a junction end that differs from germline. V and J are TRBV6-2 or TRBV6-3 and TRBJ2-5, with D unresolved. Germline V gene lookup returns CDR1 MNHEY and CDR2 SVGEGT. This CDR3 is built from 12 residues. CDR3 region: CASSLQQETQNF. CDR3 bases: TGTGCCAGCAGTCTTCAGCAAGAGACCCAGAACTTC.

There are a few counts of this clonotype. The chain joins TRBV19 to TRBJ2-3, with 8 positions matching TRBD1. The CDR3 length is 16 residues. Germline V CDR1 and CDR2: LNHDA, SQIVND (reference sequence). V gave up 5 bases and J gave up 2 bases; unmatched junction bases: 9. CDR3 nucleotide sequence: TGTGCCAGTAGTGATCCGGGACAGGCCATCACAGATACGCAGTATTTT. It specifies CASSDPGQAITDTQYF. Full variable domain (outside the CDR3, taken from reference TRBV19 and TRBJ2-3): DGGITQSPKYLFRKEGQNVTLSCEQNLNHDAMYWYRQDPGQGLRLIYYSQIVNDFQKGDIAEGYSVSREKKESFPLTVTSAQKNPTAFYLCASSDPGQAITDTQYFGPGTRLTVL.

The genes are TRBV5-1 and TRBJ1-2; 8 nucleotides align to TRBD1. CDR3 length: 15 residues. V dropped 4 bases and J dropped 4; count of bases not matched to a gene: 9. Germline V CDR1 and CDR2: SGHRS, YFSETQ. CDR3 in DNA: TGCGCCAGCAGCCTCGGACAGGGTCGGAGCTATGGCTACACCTTC. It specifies CASSLGQGRSYGYTF. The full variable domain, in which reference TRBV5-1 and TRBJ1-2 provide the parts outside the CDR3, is KAGVTQTPRYLIKTRGQQVTLSCSPISGHRSVSWYQQTPGQGLQFLFEYFSETQRNKGNFPGRFSGRQFSNSRSEMNVSTLELGDSALYLCASSLGQGRSYGYTFGSGTRLTVV.

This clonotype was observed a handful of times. The CDR3 DNA is TGTGCCAGCAGCCAAGATTCCCTAGCGGGTATCTCCGGGGAGCTGTTTTTT. Translated, it gives CASSQDSLAGISGELFF. The V call is TRBV4-2, the J call TRBJ2-2; 8 positions match TRBD2. The CDR3 is made up of 17 amino acids. Germline CDR1 reads LGHNA; CDR2 reads YNFKEQ. V shed 0 bases and J 6 bases; nucleotides not matched to a gene: 9.

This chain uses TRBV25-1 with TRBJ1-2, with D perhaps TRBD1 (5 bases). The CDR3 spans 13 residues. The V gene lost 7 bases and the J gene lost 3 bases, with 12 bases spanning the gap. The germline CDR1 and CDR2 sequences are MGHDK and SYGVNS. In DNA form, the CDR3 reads TGTGCCAGCAAGCGGGGAGGGGACTATGGCTACACCTTC. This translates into CASKRGGDYGYTF.

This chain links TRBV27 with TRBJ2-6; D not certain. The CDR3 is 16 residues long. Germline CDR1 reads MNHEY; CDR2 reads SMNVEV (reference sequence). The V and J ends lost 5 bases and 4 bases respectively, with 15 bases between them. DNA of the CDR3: TGTGCCAGCAGTCTAGACTCCTGGGTCGGGGCCAACGTCCTGACTTTC. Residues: CASSLDSWVGANVLTF. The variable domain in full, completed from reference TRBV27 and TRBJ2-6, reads EAQVTQNPRYLITVTGKKLTVTCSQNMNHEYMSWYRQDPGLGLRQIYYSMNVEVTDKGDVPEGYKVSRKEKRNFPLILESPSPNQTSLYFCASSLDSWVGANVLTFGAGSRLTVL.

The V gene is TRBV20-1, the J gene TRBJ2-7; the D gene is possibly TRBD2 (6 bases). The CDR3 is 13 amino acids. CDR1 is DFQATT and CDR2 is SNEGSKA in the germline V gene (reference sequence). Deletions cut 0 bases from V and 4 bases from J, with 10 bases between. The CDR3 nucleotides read TGCAGTGCTAGAGAACTAGCTGAATACGAGCAGTACTTC. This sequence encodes CSARELAEYEQYF.

The CDR3 reads CASSKGIQGVTEAFF. For the CDR3, the DNA is TGTGCCAGCAGCAAAGGAATACAGGGGGTCACTGAAGCTTTCTTT. The chain combines TRBV4-2 with TRBJ1-1, with 8 bases matching TRBD1. Trimming at V came to 5 bases and at J to 4 bases, leaving 9 bases not matched to a gene. The CDR3 runs to 15 residues. CDR1 and CDR2 from the germline V gene are LGHNA and YNFKEQ.

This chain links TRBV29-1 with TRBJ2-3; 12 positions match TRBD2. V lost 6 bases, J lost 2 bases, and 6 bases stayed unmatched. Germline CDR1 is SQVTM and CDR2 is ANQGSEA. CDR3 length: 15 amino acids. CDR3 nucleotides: TGCAGCGTCCCTGGGACTAGCGGGTACACAGATACGCAGTATTTT. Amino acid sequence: CSVPGTSGYTDTQYF.

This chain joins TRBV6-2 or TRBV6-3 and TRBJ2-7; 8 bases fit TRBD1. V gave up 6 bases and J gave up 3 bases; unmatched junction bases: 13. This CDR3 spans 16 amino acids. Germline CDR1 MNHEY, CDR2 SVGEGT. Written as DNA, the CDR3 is TGTGCCAGCAGCCAACTCGACAGGGGACCCCTCTACGAGCAGTACTTC. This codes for CASSQLDRGPLYEQYF.

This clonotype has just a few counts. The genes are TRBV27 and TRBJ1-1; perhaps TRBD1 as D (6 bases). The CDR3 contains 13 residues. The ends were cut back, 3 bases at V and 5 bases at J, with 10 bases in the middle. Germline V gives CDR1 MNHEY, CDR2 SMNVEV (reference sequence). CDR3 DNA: TGTGCCAGCAGTTTTATGACAGGAACTGAAGCTTTCTTT. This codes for CASSFMTGTEAFF.

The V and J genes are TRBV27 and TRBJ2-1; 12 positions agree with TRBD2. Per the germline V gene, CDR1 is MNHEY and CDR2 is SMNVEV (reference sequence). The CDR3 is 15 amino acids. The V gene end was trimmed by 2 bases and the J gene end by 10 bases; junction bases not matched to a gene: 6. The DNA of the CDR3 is TGTGCCAGCAGTTTAATGGGACTAGCGGGTTTAGAGCAGTTCTTC. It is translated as CASSLMGLAGLEQFF.

CDR3 DNA sequence: TGTGCCAGCGGGACTAGCGGTAGCACAGATACGCAGTATTTT. The encoded protein is CASGTSGSTDTQYF. The chain carries TRBV28 and TRBJ2-3; 11 bases line up with TRBD2. The V gene's germline CDR1 is MDHEN and CDR2 SYDVKM. V was pared by 8 bases and J by 0 bases, with 1 base of the junction left unmatched. There are 14 residues in the CDR3.

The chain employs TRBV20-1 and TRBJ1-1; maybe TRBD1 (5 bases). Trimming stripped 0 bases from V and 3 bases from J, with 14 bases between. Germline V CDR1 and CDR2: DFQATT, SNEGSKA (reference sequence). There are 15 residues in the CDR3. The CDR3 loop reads CSARDRATLYTEAFF. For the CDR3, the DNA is TGCAGTGCTAGAGACAGGGCGACCCTCTACACTGAAGCTTTCTTT.

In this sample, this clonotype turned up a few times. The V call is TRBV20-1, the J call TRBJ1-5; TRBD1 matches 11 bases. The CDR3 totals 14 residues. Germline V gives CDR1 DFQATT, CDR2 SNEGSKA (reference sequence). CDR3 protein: CSVSGTGGYQPQHF. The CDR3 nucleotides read TGCAGCGTATCCGGGACAGGGGGATATCAGCCCCAGCATTTT.

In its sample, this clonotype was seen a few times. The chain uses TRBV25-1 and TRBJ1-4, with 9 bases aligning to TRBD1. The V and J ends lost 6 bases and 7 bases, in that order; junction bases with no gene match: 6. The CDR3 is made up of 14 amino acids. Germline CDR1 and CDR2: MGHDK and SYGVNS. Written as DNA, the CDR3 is TGTGCCAGCAGCCCACCGGGACAGGGTGAAAAACTGTTTTTT. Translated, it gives CASSPPGQGEKLFF.

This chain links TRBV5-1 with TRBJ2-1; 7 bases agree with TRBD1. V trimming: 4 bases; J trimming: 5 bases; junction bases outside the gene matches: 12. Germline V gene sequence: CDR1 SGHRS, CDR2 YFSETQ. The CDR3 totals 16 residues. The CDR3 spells CASSVTGWADNNEQFF. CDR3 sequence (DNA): TGCGCCAGCAGCGTGACAGGGTGGGCCGACAACAATGAGCAGTTCTTC.

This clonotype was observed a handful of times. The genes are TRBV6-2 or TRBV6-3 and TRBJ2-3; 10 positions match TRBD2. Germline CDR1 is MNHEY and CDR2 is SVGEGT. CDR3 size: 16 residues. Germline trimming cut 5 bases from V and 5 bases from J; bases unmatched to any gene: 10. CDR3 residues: CASSPGLARARDTQYF. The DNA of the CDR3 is TGTGCCAGCAGTCCGGGACTAGCGAGAGCAAGAGATACGCAGTATTTT.

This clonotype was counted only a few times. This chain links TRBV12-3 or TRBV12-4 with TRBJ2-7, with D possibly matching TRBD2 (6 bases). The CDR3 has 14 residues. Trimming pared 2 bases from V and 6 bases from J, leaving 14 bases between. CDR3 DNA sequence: TGTGCCAGCAGTTTATACGGGAGAGCTGGCGAGCAGTACTTC. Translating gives CASSLYGRAGEQYF.

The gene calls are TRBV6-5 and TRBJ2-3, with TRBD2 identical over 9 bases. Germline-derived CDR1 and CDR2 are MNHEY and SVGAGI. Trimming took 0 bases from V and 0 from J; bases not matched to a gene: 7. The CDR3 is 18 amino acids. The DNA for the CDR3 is TGTGCCAGCAGTTACTCCACGGGACTAGCCCTCAGCACAGATACGCAGTATTTT. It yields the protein CASSYSTGLALSTDTQYF.

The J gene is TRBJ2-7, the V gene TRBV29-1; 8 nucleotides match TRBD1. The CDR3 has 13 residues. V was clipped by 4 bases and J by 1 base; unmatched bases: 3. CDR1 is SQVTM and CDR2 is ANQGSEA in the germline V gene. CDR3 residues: CSVGRGLSYEQYF. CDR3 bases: TGCAGCGTTGGCAGGGGGCTTTCCTACGAGCAGTACTTC.

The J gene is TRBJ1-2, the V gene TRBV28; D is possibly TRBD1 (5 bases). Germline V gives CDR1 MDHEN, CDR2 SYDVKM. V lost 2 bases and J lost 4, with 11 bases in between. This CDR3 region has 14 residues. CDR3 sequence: CASSLTGVAYGYTF. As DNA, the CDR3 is TGTGCCAGCAGTTTAACAGGAGTCGCCTATGGCTACACCTTC.

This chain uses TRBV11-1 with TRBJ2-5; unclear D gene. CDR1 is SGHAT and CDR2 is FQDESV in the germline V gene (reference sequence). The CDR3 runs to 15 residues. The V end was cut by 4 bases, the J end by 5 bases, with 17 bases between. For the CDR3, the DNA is TGTGCCAGCAGCTCGTATGTTACGGGTGGGGAGACCCAGTACTTC. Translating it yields CASSSYVTGGETQYF.

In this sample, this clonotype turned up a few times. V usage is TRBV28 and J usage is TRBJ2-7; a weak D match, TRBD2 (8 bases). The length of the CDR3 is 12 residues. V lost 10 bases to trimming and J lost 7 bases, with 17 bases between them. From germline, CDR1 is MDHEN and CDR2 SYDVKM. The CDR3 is CAIREGAGEQYF. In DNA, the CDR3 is TGTGCCATCCGGGAGGGGGCAGGGGAGCAGTACTTC. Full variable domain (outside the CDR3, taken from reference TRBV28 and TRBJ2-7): DVKVTQSSRYLVKRTGEKVFLECVQDMDHENMFWYRQDPGLGLRLIYFSYDVKMKEKGDIPEGYSVSREKKERFSLILESASTNQTSMYLCAIREGAGEQYFGPGTRLTVT.

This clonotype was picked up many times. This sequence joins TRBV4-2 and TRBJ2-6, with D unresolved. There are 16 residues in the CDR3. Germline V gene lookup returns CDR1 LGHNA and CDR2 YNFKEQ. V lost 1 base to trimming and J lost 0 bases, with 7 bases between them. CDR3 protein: CASSQVIFSGANVLTF. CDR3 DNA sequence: TGTGCCAGCAGCCAAGTGATTTTCTCTGGGGCCAACGTCCTGACTTTC.

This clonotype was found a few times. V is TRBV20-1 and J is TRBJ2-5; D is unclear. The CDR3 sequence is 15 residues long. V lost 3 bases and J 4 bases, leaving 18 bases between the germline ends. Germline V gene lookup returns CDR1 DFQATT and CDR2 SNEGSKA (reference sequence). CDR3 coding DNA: TGCAGTGCTAGTGGTGGTTTGGGGAACGGAGAGACCCAGTACTTC. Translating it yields CSASGGLGNGETQYF.

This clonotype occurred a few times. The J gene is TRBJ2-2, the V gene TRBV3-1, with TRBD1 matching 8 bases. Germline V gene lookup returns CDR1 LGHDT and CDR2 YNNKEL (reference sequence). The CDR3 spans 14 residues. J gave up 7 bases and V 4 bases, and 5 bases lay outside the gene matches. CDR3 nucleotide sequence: TGTGCCAGCAGCCCAAGACAGGGGAACGGGGAGCTGTTTTTT. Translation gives CASSPRQGNGELFF. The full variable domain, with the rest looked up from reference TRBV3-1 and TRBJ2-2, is DTAVSQTPKYLVTQMGNDKSIKCEQNLGHDTMYWYKQDSKKFLKIMFSYNNKELIINETVPNRFSPKSPDKAHLNLHINSLELGDSAVYFCASSPRQGNGELFFGEGSRLTVL.

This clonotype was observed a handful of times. The CDR3 reads CSARDPGLGMHQPQHF. CDR3 in DNA: TGCAGTGCTAGGGACCCCGGGTTAGGAATGCATCAGCCCCAGCATTTT. The chain combines TRBV20-1 with TRBJ1-5; the D is unclear. V was pared by 3 bases and J by 5 bases, with 20 bases between. This CDR3 has 16 amino acids. CDR1 and CDR2 (germline): DFQATT, SNEGSKA (reference sequence).

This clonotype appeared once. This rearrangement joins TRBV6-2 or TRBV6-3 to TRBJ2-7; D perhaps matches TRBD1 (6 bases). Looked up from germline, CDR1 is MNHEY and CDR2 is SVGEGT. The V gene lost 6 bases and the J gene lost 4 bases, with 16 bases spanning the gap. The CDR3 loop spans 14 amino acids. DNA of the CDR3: TGTGCCAGCAGCACAAATCCTGACAGGTACGAGCAGTACTTC. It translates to CASSTNPDRYEQYF.

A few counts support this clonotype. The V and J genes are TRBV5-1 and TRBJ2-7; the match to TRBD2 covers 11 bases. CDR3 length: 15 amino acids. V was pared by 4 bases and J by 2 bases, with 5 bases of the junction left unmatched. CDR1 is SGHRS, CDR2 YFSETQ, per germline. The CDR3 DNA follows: TGCGCCAGCAGCCCGGCTAGCGGGGGGACCTACGAGCAGTACTTC. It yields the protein CASSPASGGTYEQYF.